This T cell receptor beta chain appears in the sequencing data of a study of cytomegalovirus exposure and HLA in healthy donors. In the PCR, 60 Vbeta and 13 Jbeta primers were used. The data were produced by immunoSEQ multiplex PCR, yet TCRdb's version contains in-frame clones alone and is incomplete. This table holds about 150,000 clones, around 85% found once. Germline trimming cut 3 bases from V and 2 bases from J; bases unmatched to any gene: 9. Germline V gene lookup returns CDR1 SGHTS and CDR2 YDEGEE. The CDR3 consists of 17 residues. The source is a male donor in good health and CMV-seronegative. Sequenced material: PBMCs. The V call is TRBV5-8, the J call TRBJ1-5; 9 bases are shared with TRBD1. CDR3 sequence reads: CASSSNTGGGGNQPQHF. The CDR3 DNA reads TGTGCCAGCAGCTCGAACACAGGGGGCGGAGGCAATCAGCCCCAGCATTTT. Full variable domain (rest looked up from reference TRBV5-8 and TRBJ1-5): EAGVTQSPTHLIKTRGQQATLRCSPISGHTSVYWYQQALGLGLQFLLWYDEGEERNRGNFPPRFSGRQFPNYSSELNVNALELEDSALYLCASSSNTGGGGNQPQHFGDGTRLSIL.